This T cell receptor beta chain was profiled in a study of blood T cell repertoires in COVID-19. Overall study: Acute-phase and convalescent COVID-19 samples originated in the United States, Italy and Spain.

The CDR3 is 14 residues long. Participants came from roughly 24 US areas, aged about 18 to 90 years. The study assigned cohorts using participant-reported clinical history. In the authors' workflow: From reference gene primer amplification, estimates of nucleated cell counts were derived. Sequenced by immunoSEQ multiplex PCR; TCRdb stores in-frame clones only, minus some. Clone size and V and J calls were adopted from that table, with D and trimming inferred from the DNA. The profile shows some 260,000 clones, 65% to 90% of them singletons. The sequencing sample was made of PBMCs or T cells enriched from blood (not recorded which). The chain recombines TRBV21-1 with TRBJ1-2; the D segment call TRBD1 is taken from the table without a DNA check. TRBV21-1 constitutes a pseudogene. The sequence was collected from a man between 40 and 49 years old who had recovered from COVID-19. In DNA form, the CDR3 reads TGTGCCAGCAGCAAAGATGACAGGGGGCACGGCTACACCTTC. It specifies CASSKDDRGHGYTF.